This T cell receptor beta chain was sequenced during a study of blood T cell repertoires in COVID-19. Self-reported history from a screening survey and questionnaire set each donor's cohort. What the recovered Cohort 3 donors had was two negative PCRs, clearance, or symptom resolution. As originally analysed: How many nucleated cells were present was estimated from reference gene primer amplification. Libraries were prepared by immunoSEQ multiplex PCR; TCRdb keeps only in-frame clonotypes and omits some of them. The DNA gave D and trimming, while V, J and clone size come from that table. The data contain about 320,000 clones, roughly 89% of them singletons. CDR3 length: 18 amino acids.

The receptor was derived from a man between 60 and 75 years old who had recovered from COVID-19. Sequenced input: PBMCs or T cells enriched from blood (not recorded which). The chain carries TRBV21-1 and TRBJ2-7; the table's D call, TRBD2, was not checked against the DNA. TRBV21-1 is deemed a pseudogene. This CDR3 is CASSNFGIGGISIYEQYF. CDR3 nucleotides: TGTGCCAGCAGCAATTTTGGGATTGGGGGGATATCTATCTACGAGCAGTACTTC.